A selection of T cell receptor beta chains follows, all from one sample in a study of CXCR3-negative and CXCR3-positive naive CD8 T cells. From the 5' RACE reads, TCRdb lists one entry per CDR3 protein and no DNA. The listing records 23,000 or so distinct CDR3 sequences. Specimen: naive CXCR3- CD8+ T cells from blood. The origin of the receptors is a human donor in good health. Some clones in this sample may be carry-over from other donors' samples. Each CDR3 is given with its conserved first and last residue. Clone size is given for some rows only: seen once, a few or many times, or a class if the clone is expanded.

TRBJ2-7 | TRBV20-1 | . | CSAKGARGLASSEQYF
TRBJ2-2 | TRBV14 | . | CASSQTAGELFF
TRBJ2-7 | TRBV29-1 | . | CSVEDSDRGITYEQYF
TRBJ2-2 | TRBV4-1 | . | CASSQMTGANTGELFF
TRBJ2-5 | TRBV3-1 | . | CASSQTGGQYF
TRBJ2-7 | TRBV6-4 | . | CASTKWAESYEQYF
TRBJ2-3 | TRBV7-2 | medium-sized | CASSSDRGLTDTQYF
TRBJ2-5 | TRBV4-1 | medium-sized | CASSQRTGLETQYF
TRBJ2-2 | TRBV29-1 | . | CSVVTGYTYTGELFF
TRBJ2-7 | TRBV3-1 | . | CASSQGSAYEQYF
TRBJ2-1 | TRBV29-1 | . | CSLEGEAGALGGVYNEQFF
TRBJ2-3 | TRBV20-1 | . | CSALLDWSTDTQYF
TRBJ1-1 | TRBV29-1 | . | CSVRPVPGSMALGAFF
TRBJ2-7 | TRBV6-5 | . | CASTKKGTVPYEQYF
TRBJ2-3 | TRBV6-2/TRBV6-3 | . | CASSDAIDTQYF
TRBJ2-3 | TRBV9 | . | CASSVAVGRADTQYF
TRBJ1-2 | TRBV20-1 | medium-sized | CSARKRDGDYGYTF
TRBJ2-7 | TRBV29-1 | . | CSLTGRSYEQYF
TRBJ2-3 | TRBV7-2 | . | CASSQTSLAGDTQYF
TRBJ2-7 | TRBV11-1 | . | CASSGIPGQGSYEQYF
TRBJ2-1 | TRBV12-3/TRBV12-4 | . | CASSLSDREPYNEQFF
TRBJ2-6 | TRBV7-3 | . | CASSLGANVLTF
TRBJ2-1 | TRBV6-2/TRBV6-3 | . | CASSSGQAVSEQFF
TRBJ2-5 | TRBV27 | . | CASSIQKRGSQETQYF
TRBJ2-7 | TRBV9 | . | CASSVDLGTPYEQYF
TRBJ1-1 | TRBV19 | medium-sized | CASSLGRDGGTEAFF
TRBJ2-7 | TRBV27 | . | CASSEVTGAGSYEQYF
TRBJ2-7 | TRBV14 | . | CASSPGTAYEQYF
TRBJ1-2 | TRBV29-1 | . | CSVDGGLVAGYTF
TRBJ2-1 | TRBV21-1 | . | CASSKLAGRIYNEQFF
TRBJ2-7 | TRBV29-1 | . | CSVLGGGTYEQYF
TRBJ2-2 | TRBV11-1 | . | CASSLERDYTGELFF
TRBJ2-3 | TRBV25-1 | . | CASSEGAGARDTQYF
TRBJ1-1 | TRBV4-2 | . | CASSQDGSLTGMSTEAFF
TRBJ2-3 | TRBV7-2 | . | CASSLLFGTGAPDTQYF
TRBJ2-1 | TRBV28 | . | CASSYAPGGNEQFF
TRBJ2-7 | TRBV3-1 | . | CASSPSPEITYEQYF
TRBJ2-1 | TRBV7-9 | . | CASSLDPVGGGYYYYNEQFF
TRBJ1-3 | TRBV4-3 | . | CASSQDRGQGNTIYF
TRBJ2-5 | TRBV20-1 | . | CSARDPVPLAGGPQETQYF
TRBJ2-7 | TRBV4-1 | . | CASSQDLGQGYEQYF
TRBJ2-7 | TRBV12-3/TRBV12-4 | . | CASSPPEGEQYF
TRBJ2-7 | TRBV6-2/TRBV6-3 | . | CASQLPPPEGEGYEQYF
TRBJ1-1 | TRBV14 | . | CASSQGWDRGVNTEAFF
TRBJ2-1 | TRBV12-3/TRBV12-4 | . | CASTPFERSYNEQFF
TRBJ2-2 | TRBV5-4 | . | CASSSFRLMTAANTGELFF
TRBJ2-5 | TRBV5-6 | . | CASSLVPGGGETQYF
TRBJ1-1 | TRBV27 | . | CASSPRTGLATEAFF
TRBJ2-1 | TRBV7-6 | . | CASSLLGQGGEQFF
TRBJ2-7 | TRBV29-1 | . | CSADTTDSYEQYF
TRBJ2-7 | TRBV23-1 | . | CASSQPRQGSKHYEQYF
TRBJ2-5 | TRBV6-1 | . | CASSYGIAGGEETQYF
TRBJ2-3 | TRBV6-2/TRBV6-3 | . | CASSVAPTDTQYF
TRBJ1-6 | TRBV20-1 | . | CSASPQTGMNSPLHF
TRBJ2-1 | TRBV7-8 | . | CASSRDGYNEQFF
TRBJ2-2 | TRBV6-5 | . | CASSPPRLAGALNTGELFF
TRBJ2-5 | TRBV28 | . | CASSSSGTEITQYF
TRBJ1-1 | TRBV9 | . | CASSAGTDTEAFF
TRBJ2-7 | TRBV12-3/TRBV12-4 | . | CASSFSRGSNEQYF